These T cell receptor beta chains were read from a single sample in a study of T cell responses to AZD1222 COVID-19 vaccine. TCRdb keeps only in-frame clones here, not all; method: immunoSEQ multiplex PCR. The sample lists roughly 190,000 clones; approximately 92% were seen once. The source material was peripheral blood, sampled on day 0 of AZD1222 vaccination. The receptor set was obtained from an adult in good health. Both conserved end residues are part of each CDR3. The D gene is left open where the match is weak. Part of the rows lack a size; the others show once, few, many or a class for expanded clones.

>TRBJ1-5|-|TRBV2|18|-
CASSDVGGRGASNQPQHF
TGTGCCAGCAGTGATGTGGGTGGGAGGGGCGCGAGCAATCAGCCCCAGCATTTT
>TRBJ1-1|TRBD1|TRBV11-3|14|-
CASSFQGGNTEAFF
TGTGCCAGCAGCTTCCAGGGGGGAAACACTGAAGCTTTCTTT
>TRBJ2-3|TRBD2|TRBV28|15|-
CATRSGGAGKDTQYF
TGTGCCACCCGTAGCGGGGGGGCCGGGAAAGATACGCAGTATTTT
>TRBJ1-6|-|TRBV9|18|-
CASSVQEAGGGLNSPLHF
TGTGCCAGCAGCGTACAGGAGGCTGGAGGGGGGTTAAATTCACCCCTCCACTTT
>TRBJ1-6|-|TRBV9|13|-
CASSVDRYSPLHF
TGTGCCAGCAGCGTAGACAGGTATTCACCCCTCCACTTT
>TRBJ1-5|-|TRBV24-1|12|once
CATAEGNQPQHF
TGTGCCACCGCTGAGGGCAATCAGCCCCAGCATTTT
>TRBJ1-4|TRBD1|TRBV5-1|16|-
CASRPGQGAIQEKLFF
TGCGCCAGCAGACCTGGACAGGGGGCAATACAGGAAAAACTGTTTTTT
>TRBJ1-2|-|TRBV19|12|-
CASSIGDYGYTF
TGTGCCAGTAGTATTGGGGACTATGGCTACACCTTC
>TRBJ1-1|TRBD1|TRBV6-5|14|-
CASRNRGRNTEAFF
TGTGCCAGCAGAAACAGGGGTCGTAACACTGAAGCTTTCTTT
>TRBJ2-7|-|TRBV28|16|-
CASSWEGREGGYEQYF
TGTGCCAGCAGTTGGGAGGGCCGAGAAGGGGGTTACGAGCAGTACTTC
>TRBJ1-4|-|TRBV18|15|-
CASSTTDATNEKLFF
TGTGCCAGCTCAACGACAGATGCAACTAATGAAAAACTGTTTTTT
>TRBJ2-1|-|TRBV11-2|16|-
CASSPDGAWGTDEQFF
TGTGCCAGCAGCCCCGATGGGGCGTGGGGGACGGATGAGCAGTTCTTC
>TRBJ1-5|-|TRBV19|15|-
CASSIVQTNNQPQHF
TGTGCCAGTAGTATAGTACAGACCAACAATCAGCCCCAGCATTTT
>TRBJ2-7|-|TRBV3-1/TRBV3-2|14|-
CASSPSRGYYEQYF
TGTGCCAGCAGCCCCTCCCGGGGGTACTACGAGCAGTACTTC
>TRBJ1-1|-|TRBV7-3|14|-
CASSSGTLNTEAFF
TGTGCCAGCAGCTCGGGGACACTGAACACTGAAGCTTTCTTT
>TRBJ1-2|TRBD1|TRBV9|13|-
CASGKQGAGGYTF
TGTGCCAGCGGGAAACAGGGGGCAGGTGGCTACACCTTC
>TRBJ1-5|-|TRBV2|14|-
CASRAAISNQPQHF
TGTGCCAGCCGGGCGGCCATCAGCAATCAGCCCCAGCATTTT